This T cell receptor (beta chain) was identified during a study of OX40 agonist ivuxolimab in advanced cancers. Looked up from germline, CDR1 is KGHSH and CDR2 is LQKENI. J was trimmed by 5 bases and V by 0 bases; bases with no gene match: 2. This CDR3 spans 14 amino acids. The method was immunoSEQ multiplex PCR; TCRdb's version includes in-frame clones alone and lacks a portion of them. This table holds fewer than 75,000 clones, approximately 90% found once. As for this clone: As yet, its antigen is unknown.

Study-level points and caveats: At 0.1 to 3.0 mg/kg, clonal expansion of CD4+ and CD8+ blood T cells had occurred by week 6.

This chain connects TRBV18 to TRBJ2-3, with 7 bases lining up with TRBD1. The sequence derives from an adult with an advanced solid tumor such as melanoma, head and neck, liver or kidney cancer. Sequencing used CD4+ or CD8+ T cells sorted from blood, obtained in a trial of the OX40 agonist ivuxolimab. The CDR3 reads CASSPPGGIDTQYF. CDR3 DNA: TGTGCCAGCTCACCACCAGGGGGCATAGATACGCAGTATTTT.